Each of the 13 T cell receptor beta chains below was sequenced from the same sample in a study of identical twins. TCRdb reprocessed the 5' RACE reads via MiXCR and lists one record per CDR3 protein. The sample lists around 570,000 distinct CDR3 sequences; roughly 9.9% were seen once. These data are also associated with another study on yellow fever vaccine responses in identical twins.

What was sequenced was PBMCs. These receptors originate from a woman aged 18 to 35 in good health.

This clonotype was counted many times. This chain joins TRBV20-1 and TRBJ1-6; 8 bases align to TRBD1. This CDR3 contains 14 residues. The V segment lost 4 bases and the J segment 6 bases; nucleotides outside the gene matches: 5. CDR1 and CDR2 from the germline V gene are DFQATT and SNEGSKA (reference sequence). CDR3 protein: CSATDRGGNSPLHF. The CDR3 region has the DNA TGCAGTGCTACCGACAGGGGTGGTAATTCACCCCTCCACTTT.

To note about this clonotype: A much larger clonotype is one base distant, so this may be a read error. The chain combines TRBV27 with TRBJ1-2, with TRBD1 identical over 10 bases. V shed 6 bases and J 2 bases; nucleotides not matched to a gene: 3. Germline V gives CDR1 MNHEY, CDR2 SMNVEV (reference sequence). This CDR3 region has 14 residues. The CDR3 sequence is CASRVTGGNYGYTF. The DNA for the CDR3 is TGTGCCAGCAGAGTGACAGGGGGCAACTATGGCTACACCTTC.

This clonotype was observed many times. The V gene is TRBV5-1, the J gene TRBJ2-2; 7 nucleotides match TRBD1. This CDR3 contains 15 residues. V lost 4 bases and J lost 0; bases outside the gene matches: 3. Germline CDR1 is SGHRS and CDR2 is YFSETQ. The CDR3 protein is CASSTGQSNTGELFF. CDR3 nucleotide sequence: TGCGCCAGCAGCACGGGACAGTCGAACACCGGGGAGCTGTTTTTT.

In DNA, the CDR3 is TGTGCCACCAGGGGGCCAGGGGGCTCTAGCACAGATACGCAGTATTTT. It translates to CATRGPGGSSTDTQYF. The chain joins TRBV24-1 to TRBJ2-3; 8 bases match TRBD1. Germline lookup yields CDR1 KGHDR and CDR2 SFDVKD. The V and J ends lost 7 bases and 0 bases, in that order; junction bases with no gene match: 8. This CDR3 is built from 16 residues.

This clonotype was counted ten times or more. The genes are TRBV4-2 and TRBJ2-2; TRBD1 agrees at 9 bases. The V gene end was trimmed by 1 base and the J gene end by 0 bases; junction bases not matched to a gene: 12. The CDR3 is made up of 20 amino acids. Germline values: CDR1 LGHNA, CDR2 YNFKEQ. CDR3 region: CASSQGVGNRGPSNTGELFF. The DNA for the CDR3 is TGTGCCAGCAGCCAAGGGGTGGGGAACAGGGGGCCATCGAACACCGGGGAGCTGTTTTTT.

This clonotype has just a few counts. This chain joins TRBV11-3 and TRBJ2-2, with 8 nucleotides matching TRBD1. The germline CDR1 and CDR2 sequences are SGHNT and YENEEA. V was clipped by 5 bases and J by 2 bases; unmatched bases: 7. The CDR3 has 16 amino acids. CDR3 loop: CASSIRQGTNTGELFF. In nucleotides, the CDR3 is TGTGCCAGCAGCATACGACAGGGGACAAACACCGGGGAGCTGTTTTTT.

The chain employs TRBV9 and TRBJ2-1, with a weak D call TRBD2 (5 bases). This CDR3 is 17 amino acids long. Germline V CDR1 and CDR2: SGDLS, YYNGEE. V lost 4 bases to trimming and J lost 0 bases, with 17 bases between them. CDR3 nucleotide sequence: TGTGCCAGCAGCTTAATTGGGAGCGGAACCTCCTACAATGAGCAGTTCTTC. It yields the protein CASSLIGSGTSYNEQFF.

This clonotype was found a few times. The chain couples TRBV19 to TRBJ1-2, with a tentative D call TRBD1 (5 bases). The CDR3 length is 14 residues. The V and J ends lost 8 bases and 2 bases respectively, with 15 bases between them. CDR1 is LNHDA and CDR2 is SQIVND in the germline V gene (reference sequence). DNA for the CDR3: TGTGCCAGTCGGACCCCGGGGGTGAACTATGGCTACACCTTC. Amino acids: CASRTPGVNYGYTF.

This clonotype has only a few counts. This chain joins TRBV4-1 and TRBJ1-5; 8 bases match TRBD1. The V segment lost 3 bases and the J segment 3 bases; nucleotides outside the gene matches: 13. Germline CDR1 and CDR2: MGHRA and YSYEKL. The CDR3 has 18 residues. The CDR3 loop is CASSQDELDRVYNQPQHF. The CDR3, as DNA: TGCGCCAGCAGCCAGGACGAACTGGACAGGGTATACAATCAGCCCCAGCATTTT.

This clonotype was observed at least ten times. The V call is TRBV5-1, the J call TRBJ2-7; D unclear. V was trimmed by 1 base and J by 3 bases, leaving 14 bases between them. Germline values: CDR1 SGHRS, CDR2 YFSETQ. The CDR3 loop spans 15 amino acids. This chain's CDR3 is CASSLRQTTLYEQYF. CDR3 sequence (DNA): TGCGCCAGCAGCTTGCGACAAACTACCCTCTACGAGCAGTACTTC. Variable domain in full (rest from reference TRBV5-1 and TRBJ2-7): KAGVTQTPRYLIKTRGQQVTLSCSPISGHRSVSWYQQTPGQGLQFLFEYFSETQRNKGNFPGRFSGRQFSNSRSEMNVSTLELGDSALYLCASSLRQTTLYEQYFGPGTRLTVT.

This clonotype was recorded a few times. This chain uses TRBV5-8 with TRBJ2-1; possibly TRBD1 or TRBD2 for D (6 bases each). This CDR3 spans 15 amino acids. The V end lost 0 bases, the J end lost 9 bases, and 16 bases lay between the germline ends. CDR1 and CDR2 (germline): SGHTS, YDEGEE. The CDR3, as DNA: TGTGCCAGCAGCTTGGCCCCGGACAGTAGCGGTGAGCAGTTCTTC. This encodes CASSLAPDSSGEQFF.

In this sample, this clonotype turned up many times. V gene TRBV14 combines with J gene TRBJ1-1; a possible D gene is TRBD1 (6 bases). Looked up from germline, CDR1 is SGHDN and CDR2 is FVKESK. Between the trimmed V and J ends, which lost 1 base and 7 bases, there was a span of 22 bases. There are 17 residues in the CDR3. The DNA of the CDR3 is TGTGCCAGCAGCCAAGCAGAGGGGTGGGGGGCGGCGGTTGAAGCTTTCTTT. As protein: CASSQAEGWGAAVEAFF.

This clonotype was counted many times. The rearrangement links TRBV11-2 to TRBJ2-4, with D perhaps TRBD1 (6 bases). Germline V gene lookup returns CDR1 SGHAT and CDR2 FQNNGV. V shed 2 bases and J shed 1 base, with 27 bases lying between them. The CDR3 has 21 residues. This chain's CDR3 is CASSLFSSITNRVLAKNIQYF. The CDR3 nucleotides read TGTGCCAGCAGCTTATTCTCCTCAATAACGAACAGGGTCTTGGCCAAAAACATTCAGTACTTC.